Described below is a single TCR beta chain sequence and its context. Its antigen is undetermined. The record originates from a study of T-cell memory formation after mild COVID-19. Study background: The two donors had largely donor-specific TCR clusters. Study-wide points: Chiefly within CM and EM were the contracting CD4+ clones; CD8+ ones were within EMRA.

From the 5' RACE reads, TCRdb called clonotypes with MiXCR, one entry per CDR3 protein. The sample lists about 560,000 distinct CDR3 sequences, about 18% occurring once. This CDR3 has 11 amino acids. Trimming took off 6 bases at V and 15 bases at J, with 15 bases between the two ends. CDR1 and CDR2 from the germline V gene are MNHEY and SVGEGT. The sample consisted of PBMCs or a T cell subset sorted from them (not recorded which). The chain employs TRBV6-2 or TRBV6-3 and TRBJ2-1; D assignment may be TRBD1 or TRBD2 (6 bases each). This sequence was found in an adult woman who had mild COVID-19 (a few samples of this study predate the infection). Cell type and time point are not known. CDR3 region: CASSHGPGAFF. The CDR3 coding sequence is TGTGCCAGCAGCCACGGACCGGGGGCGTTCTTC.